A single sample gave rise to the 20 T cell receptor beta chains below, sequenced in a study of memory B cells and T cells in multiple sclerosis. These TCRs are of unknown antigen specificity. Method: immunoSEQ multiplex PCR; TCRdb's copy keeps in-frame clones and lacks some. The sample shows about 32,000 clones, 86% of them seen only once. CFSE-dim autoproliferating and CFSE-high non-proliferating T cells from unstimulated culture were sequenced separately. Replicate wells were pooled after around seven days of stimulus-free culture of some 55 million CFSE-labeled PBMCs. The sequencing input was PBMCs from blood kept in culture. All receptors derive from a human donor with multiple sclerosis.

J is TRBJ2-7 and V is TRBV9; 7 nucleotides line up with TRBD1. This CDR3 region has 14 residues. The trim removed 0 bases at V and 1 base at J, leaving 1 base unmatched. Germline V gives CDR1 SGDLS, CDR2 YYNGEE. CDR3 sequence (DNA): TGTGCCAGCAGCGTAGCGACAGGGTCCTACGAGCAGTACTTC. Translation gives CASSVATGSYEQYF.

The chain couples TRBV19 to TRBJ2-3; D may be TRBD2 (7 bases). Trimming removed 3 bases from V and 10 bases from J, with 20 bases in between. The CDR3 runs 15 residues. The V gene's germline CDR1 is LNHDA and CDR2 SQIVND (reference sequence). The CDR3 DNA is TGTGCCAGTAGTATTGCGGGGGCCCACACACAGTCGCAGTATTTT. This translates into CASSIAGAHTQSQYF.

The chain uses TRBV6-5 and TRBJ2-7; D uncertain. V was cut by 2 bases and J by 5 bases, with 7 bases left in between. The germline V gene has CDR1 MNHEY and CDR2 SVGAGI. The CDR3 spans 12 residues. The DNA of the CDR3 is TGTGCCAGCAGTTACGGGCTAAACGAGCAGTACTTC. Amino acids: CASSYGLNEQYF.

The J gene is TRBJ1-3, the V gene TRBV15, with TRBD1 as a possible D gene (5 bases). Per germline, CDR1 LNHNV and CDR2 YYDKDF (reference sequence). The CDR3 has 15 residues. Trimming took 3 bases from V and 4 from J, leaving 13 bases between them. CDR3 in DNA: TGTGCCACCAGCAGGGTCAGGGCGGCGGGAAACACCATATATTTT. This codes for CATSRVRAAGNTIYF.

The chain recombines TRBV9 with TRBJ1-2; D not certain. CDR3 length equals 16 residues. Trimming shortened V by 0 bases and J by 6 bases, and 18 bases separated the two germline ends. In germline, CDR1 is SGDLS, CDR2 YYNGEE. For the CDR3, the DNA is TGTGCCAGCAGCGTAGGTGACGGGAGAATTAGTCATGGCTACACCTTC. Translated: CASSVGDGRISHGYTF.

As to this clone: At the DNA level, this CDR3 is encoded by other sequences in the same sample as well. The chain is built from TRBV5-1 and TRBJ2-7; D ambiguous. Germline loops: CDR1 SGHRS, CDR2 YFSETQ. CDR3 length: 11 amino acids. The V and J ends lost 3 bases and 0 bases respectively, with 1 base between them. CDR3 coding DNA: TGCGCCAGCAGCTCCTCCTACGAGCAGTACTTC. Translating it yields CASSSSYEQYF.

This rearrangement joins TRBV5-4 to TRBJ2-1; 13 bases are shared with TRBD2. The CDR3 is made up of 19 amino acids. Trimming at V came to 4 bases and at J to 6 bases, leaving 16 bases not matched to a gene. In germline, CDR1 is SGHNT, CDR2 YYREEE (reference sequence). This CDR3 reads CASSPSGTSGGARGNEQFF. DNA for the CDR3: TGTGCCAGCAGCCCGTCCGGAACTAGCGGGGGGGCTCGGGGCAATGAGCAGTTCTTC.

This sequence joins TRBV11-2 and TRBJ1-6; no clear D gene. Looked up from germline, CDR1 is SGHAT and CDR2 is FQNNGV. This CDR3 spans 14 amino acids. Trimming took 0 bases from V and 9 from J, leaving 9 bases between them. DNA for the CDR3: TGTGCCAGCAGCTTAGACGTCGGTACTTCACCCCTCCACTTT. Translating gives CASSLDVGTSPLHF.

The chain is built from TRBV2 and TRBJ2-7; no clear D. CDR1 is SNHLY, CDR2 FYNNEI, per germline. This CDR3 is built from 12 residues. Trimming pared 3 bases from V and 3 bases from J, leaving 6 bases between. CDR3 sequence reads: CASSELSYEQYF. Here the CDR3 DNA reads TGTGCCAGCAGTGAGTTAAGCTACGAGCAGTACTTC.

The gene calls are TRBV7-3 and TRBJ2-1, with D possibly being TRBD1 (5 bases). The germline CDR1 and CDR2 sequences are SGHTA and FQGTGA. The V end lost 0 bases, the J end lost 8 bases, and 8 bases lay between the germline ends. The CDR3 has 13 amino acids. The CDR3 nucleotides are TGTGCCAGCAGCTTAACCAGGGCTCATGAGCAGTTCTTC. It yields the protein CASSLTRAHEQFF.

The V call is TRBV14, the J call TRBJ2-1; 7 bases agree with TRBD1. Per the germline V gene, CDR1 is SGHDN and CDR2 is FVKESK. Trimming took 2 bases from V and 5 from J; bases not matched to a gene: 12. This CDR3 is built from 17 residues. The CDR3 nucleotides are TGTGCCAGCAGCCAACTTCCGAGACAGGGTAGCAACAATGAGCAGTTCTTC. This codes for CASSQLPRQGSNNEQFF. Looking up the rest from reference TRBV14 and TRBJ2-1 gives the full variable domain: EAGVTQFPSHSVIEKGQTVTLRCDPISGHDNLYWYRRVMGKEIKFLLHFVKESKQDESGMPNNRFLAERTGGTYSTLKVQPAELEDSGVYFCASSQLPRQGSNNEQFFGPGTRLTVL.

The DNA of the CDR3 is TGTGCCAGCAGCAGCGGGACACAGAGCTCCTACGAGCAGTACTTC. Amino acid sequence: CASSSGTQSSYEQYF. This rearrangement joins TRBV5-4 to TRBJ2-5, with D tentatively TRBD2 (7 bases). The end of the DNA is better explained by TRBJ2-7, so the J call may be wrong. Germline-derived CDR1 and CDR2 are SGHNT and YYREEE (reference sequence). CDR3 length: 15 amino acids.

The chain has TRBV19 and TRBJ2-3, with D hard to call. The CDR3 covers 15 residues. V was shortened by 7 bases and J by 0 bases, with 14 bases between the two germline ends. Germline V lookup: CDR1 LNHDA, CDR2 SQIVND (reference sequence). The CDR3 is CASTPRATSTDTQYF. The CDR3 DNA follows: TGTGCCAGTACTCCTCGAGCTACTAGCACAGATACGCAGTATTTT.

This chain links TRBV28 with TRBJ2-1; TRBD1 aligns across 7 bases. Germline V gene sequence: CDR1 MDHEN, CDR2 SYDVKM. V lost 4 bases to trimming and J lost 7 bases; unmatched junction nucleotides: 7. There are 14 residues in the CDR3. The CDR3 reads CASSSTGQLNEQFF. CDR3 DNA sequence: TGTGCCAGCAGTTCGACAGGGCAGTTGAATGAGCAGTTCTTC.

V is TRBV29-1 and J is TRBJ1-2, with D unresolved. The CDR3 runs 11 residues. Trimming left V 3 bases short and J 6 bases short, with 8 bases between. Per germline, CDR1 SQVTM and CDR2 ANQGSEA. The CDR3 DNA reads TGCAGCGTTGACAGAGGCAATGGCTACACCTTC. This encodes CSVDRGNGYTF.

With respect to this clone: Other DNA sequences within the sample encode an identical CDR3. The V gene is TRBV30, the J gene TRBJ2-5; 7 bases map to TRBD2. CDR3 length: 16 amino acids. The germline gives CDR1 GTSNPN, CDR2 SVGIG (reference sequence). Trimming removed 5 bases from V and 4 bases from J; junction bases left unmatched: 16. The CDR3 sequence is CAWGWGGRAPTETQYF. The CDR3 coding sequence is TGTGCCTGGGGCTGGGGGGGGAGGGCCCCCACAGAGACCCAGTACTTC.

This clone occurred once. The V and J genes are TRBV4-2 and TRBJ2-7; perhaps D is TRBD1 or TRBD2 (5 bases each). The CDR3 spans 14 residues. Trimming shortened V by 0 bases and J by 0 bases, and 6 bases separated the two germline ends. CDR1 and CDR2 from the germline V gene are LGHNA and YNFKEQ. The CDR3 nucleotides read TGTGCCAGCAGCCAAGATGGGACCTCCTACGAGCAGTACTTC. Residues: CASSQDGTSYEQYF.

This CDR3 reads CAWSVTADTEAFF. For the CDR3, the DNA is TGTGCCTGGAGTGTTACTGCGGACACTGAAGCTTTCTTT. The gene calls are TRBV30 and TRBJ1-1; D is undetermined. This CDR3 comprises 13 residues. Trimming cost V 0 bases and J 3 bases, with 8 bases left between them. The germline CDR1 and CDR2 sequences are GTSNPN and SVGIG (reference sequence).

The genes are TRBV9 and TRBJ2-7; D unclear. V was trimmed by 0 bases and J by 0 bases, leaving 7 bases between them. The CDR3 is 14 amino acids. Per germline, CDR1 SGDLS and CDR2 YYNGEE. This CDR3 is CASSVDPGSYEQYF. The CDR3, as DNA: TGTGCCAGCAGCGTAGACCCCGGCTCCTACGAGCAGTACTTC.

The chain carries TRBV6-5 and TRBJ1-1; D remains ambiguous. The V gene lost 2 bases and the J gene lost 1 base, with 11 bases spanning the gap. The length of the CDR3 is 15 residues. Germline CDR1 is MNHEY and CDR2 is SVGAGI. The CDR3 DNA sequence: TGTGCCAGCAGTTACACATTTCTGACGAACACTGAAGCTTTCTTT. This gives the protein CASSYTFLTNTEAFF.